This passage covers 14 T cell receptor beta chains from one sample sequenced in a study of type 1 and type 2 diabetes patients. The PCR template was genomic DNA. A primer set of 30 forward and 13 reverse primers amplified the CDR3. TCRdb reanalysed the multiplex PCR reads using MiXCR and keeps one entry per CDR3 protein. The table shows about 250,000 distinct CDR3 sequences, with roughly 50% occurring only once. Sample: peripheral blood mononuclear cells (PBMCs). These receptors were collected from a man aged 18 to 29 with type 2 diabetes.

Details on this clonotype: Sequence at one end of the junction differs from germline and may be a read error. This rearrangement joins TRBV2 to TRBJ1-6, with 7 nucleotides matching TRBD1. Germline CDR1 and CDR2: SNHLY and FYNNEI. The CDR3 is 16 amino acids. This chain's CDR3 is CASSGQGSSYNSPFHF. In nucleotides, the CDR3 is TGTGCCAGCAGTGGACAGGGAAGCTCCTATAATTCACCCTTCCACTTT. Complete variable domain (other parts from reference TRBV2 and TRBJ1-6): EPEVTQTPSHQVTQMGQEVILRCVPISNHLYFYWYRQILGQKVEFLVSFYNNEISEKSEIFDDQFSVERPDGSNFTLKIRSTKLEDSAMYFCASSGQGSSYNSPFHFGNGTRLTVT.

This clonotype appeared a single time. The junction departs from the called germline gene at one end, perhaps through a read error. This rearrangement joins TRBV2 to TRBJ2-3; 8 bases match TRBD2. The CDR3 is 16 residues long. The germline V gene encodes CDR1 SNHLY and CDR2 FYNNEI. In DNA form, the CDR3 reads TGTGCCAGCAGGTGGGGACTGGCGGGGGGCACGGATACGCAGTATTTT. Protein sequence: CASRWGLAGGTDTQYF.

This chain connects TRBV19 to TRBJ1-5, with TRBD1 identical over 7 bases. Germline lookup yields CDR1 LNHDA and CDR2 SQIVND (reference sequence). This CDR3 has 15 amino acids. Losses at the gene ends were 6 bases for V and 5 bases for J; bases not matched to a gene: 10. CDR3: CASSQTGLTDQPQHF. The CDR3 nucleotides are TGTGCCAGTAGCCAGACAGGGTTAACGGATCAGCCCCAGCATTTT.

The chain has TRBV5-1 and TRBJ2-7; no firm D call. Germline V gives CDR1 SGHRS, CDR2 YFSETQ. Trimming took off 1 base at V and 7 bases at J, with 9 bases between the two ends. CDR3 length equals 12 residues. In nucleotides, the CDR3 is TGCGCCAGCAGCTTGCCCGAAAGGGAGCAGTACTTC. This encodes CASSLPEREQYF. The entire variable domain, with the rest obtained from reference TRBV5-1 and TRBJ2-7, is as follows: KAGVTQTPRYLIKTRGQQVTLSCSPISGHRSVSWYQQTPGQGLQFLFEYFSETQRNKGNFPGRFSGRQFSNSRSEMNVSTLELGDSALYLCASSLPEREQYFGPGTRLTVT.

This clonotype was seen a handful of times. The J gene is TRBJ1-4, the V gene TRBV28; maybe TRBD1 (6 bases). V lost 5 bases, J lost 4 bases, and 14 bases lay in between. The CDR3 length is 15 residues. Germline CDR1 is MDHEN and CDR2 is SYDVKM. The CDR3 DNA follows: TGTGCCAGCAGTACGGGGGCGGGCGTTAATGAAAAACTGTTTTTT. Protein: CASSTGAGVNEKLFF.

This clonotype was recorded at least ten times. The V call is TRBV19, the J call TRBJ2-5; 8 bases line up with TRBD2. After removal of 5 bases from V and 2 bases from J, the junction contained 4 bases not matched to a gene. The germline CDR1 and CDR2 sequences are LNHDA and SQIVND (reference sequence). The CDR3 contains 14 residues. CDR3 loop: CASSLAGGQETQYF. In DNA, the CDR3 is TGTGCCAGTAGTCTCGCGGGGGGACAAGAGACCCAGTACTTC.

This chain links TRBV4-2 with TRBJ1-2, with TRBD1 matching over 9 bases. Germline V gives CDR1 LGHNA, CDR2 YNFKEQ. Trimming removed 3 bases from V and 2 bases from J; junction bases left unmatched: 7. CDR3 length: 16 amino acids. CDR3 sequence: CASSHTQGADNYGYTF. The CDR3 bases are TGTGCCAGCAGCCATACACAGGGGGCCGACAACTATGGCTACACCTTC.

This chain connects TRBV2 to TRBJ2-5; TRBD1 agrees at 9 bases. V dropped 6 bases and J dropped 4; count of bases not matched to a gene: 6. Per germline, CDR1 SNHLY and CDR2 FYNNEI. This CDR3 has 14 amino acids. Here the CDR3 reads CASRILQGAETQYF. As DNA, the CDR3 is TGTGCCAGCAGAATTTTACAGGGGGCAGAGACCCAGTACTTC.

This clonotype has just a few counts. This chain joins TRBV5-1 and TRBJ1-2; D not certain. CDR1 and CDR2 (germline): SGHRS, YFSETQ. Trimming shortened V by 0 bases and J by 0 bases, and 9 bases separated the two germline ends. The CDR3 is made up of 15 amino acids. CDR3 loop: CASSLEPAANYGYTF. The CDR3 coding sequence is TGCGCCAGCAGCTTGGAACCCGCAGCTAACTATGGCTACACCTTC.

This clonotype was counted many times. V gene TRBV10-3 combines with J gene TRBJ2-7, with D uncertain. The CDR3 is 14 amino acids. V lost 1 base, J lost 5 bases, and 12 bases lay in between. From germline, CDR1 is ENHRY and CDR2 SYGVKD. The CDR3 DNA reads as TGTGCCATCAGTGAGTTCGGGCAGCCTGACGAGCAGTACTTC. This sequence encodes CAISEFGQPDEQYF.

This chain joins TRBV30 and TRBJ2-7, with D tentatively TRBD2 (6 bases). Germline CDR1 GTSNPN, CDR2 SVGIG (reference sequence). Deletions cut 2 bases from V and 2 bases from J, with 13 bases between. The CDR3 extends over 14 amino acids. DNA for the CDR3: TGTGCCTGGAGTTCCCCGGCGGGAACCTACGAGCAGTACTTC. Translation gives CAWSSPAGTYEQYF.

The chain recombines TRBV30 with TRBJ2-7; D is unresolved. The CDR3 totals 10 residues. Trimming took off 2 bases at V and 3 bases at J, with 2 bases between the two ends. Germline CDR1 is GTSNPN and CDR2 is SVGIG (reference sequence). CDR3 residues: CAWSNYEQYF. The DNA for the CDR3 is TGTGCCTGGAGTAACTACGAGCAGTACTTC. The complete variable domain, with remaining parts taken from reference TRBV30 and TRBJ2-7, reads SQTIHQWPATLVQPVGSPLSLECTVEGTSNPNLYWYRQAAGRGLQLLFYSVGIGQISSEVPQNLSASRPQDRQFILSSKKLLLSDSGFYLCAWSNYEQYFGPGTRLTVT.

Points on this clonotype: Its ends do not fully match the called genes, so a read error is possible. This rearrangement joins TRBV7-8 to TRBJ2-7; weak D call: TRBD1 (6 bases). Germline CDR1 and CDR2: SGHVS and FQNEAQ. The CDR3 is 13 amino acids. For the CDR3, the DNA is TGCGCCAGCAGCCGAGGAAGGGGGAGCGAGCAGTACTTC. Translated, it gives CASSRGRGSEQYF.

This clonotype was seen more than once but under ten times. The V call is TRBV19, the J call TRBJ2-7; 10 bases are a match to TRBD1. Germline trimming cut 5 bases from V and 4 bases from J; bases unmatched to any gene: 8. Germline CDR1 and CDR2: LNHDA and SQIVND (reference sequence). The CDR3 spans 15 residues. The CDR3, as DNA: TGTGCCAGTAGTCCCTCGGGACAGGGGACTTACGAGCAGTACTTC. This sequence encodes CASSPSGQGTYEQYF.